This is a list of T cell receptor beta chains from one sample in a study of OX40 agonist ivuxolimab in advanced cancers. Clones were read by immunoSEQ multiplex PCR, and TCRdb kept only the in-frame ones, dropping some. The table lists approximately 94,000 clones, 70% to 90% of them singletons, with around 0.16% in the top ten. This material consisted of CD4+ or CD8+ T cells sorted from blood, taken in a trial of the OX40 agonist ivuxolimab. These TCRs come from an adult with an advanced solid tumor such as melanoma, head and neck, liver or kidney cancer. CDR3s include the opening cysteine and the closing phenylalanine or tryptophan. The D gene is left open where the match is weak. Expanded clones get a size class; other rows say once, few or many, or leave the size out.

TRBD1	TRBJ1-2	NA	TRBV7-8	14	CASSLRQGAGGYTF	TGTGCCAGCAGCCTGAGACAGGGGGCTGGGGGCTACACCTTC
TRBD1	TRBJ1-1	NA	TRBV27	19	CASSLYRLPGQAVNTEAFF	TGTGCCAGCAGTTTATATCGCCTCCCGGGACAGGCCGTGAACACTGAAGCTTTCTTT
TRBD1	TRBJ1-2	NA	TRBV9	15	CASTRGTGANYGYTF	TGTGCCAGCACTAGGGGGACAGGGGCTAACTATGGCTACACCTTC
NA	TRBJ1-2	NA	TRBV7-3	15	CASSPGRLSNYGYTF	TGTGCCAGCAGCCCGGGAAGGCTATCCAACTATGGCTACACCTTC
NA	TRBJ1-5	once	TRBV19	16	CASSLKLGTGDQPQHF	TGTGCCAGTAGTCTAAAGTTAGGGACGGGTGATCAGCCCCAGCATTTT
NA	TRBJ2-7	NA	TRBV27	12	CASSKLGFEQYF	TGTGCCAGCTCCAAGCTGGGGTTTGAGCAGTACTTC
TRBD1	TRBJ1-1	NA	TRBV11-2	19	CASSLGWLGTGGANTEAFF	TGTGCCAGCAGCTTAGGGTGGCTCGGGACAGGGGGCGCGAACACTGAAGCTTTCTTT
TRBD1	TRBJ2-7	once	TRBV10-2	15	CASSGGTGVTYEQYF	TGCGCCAGCAGTGGGGGGACAGGGGTTACCTACGAGCAGTACTTC
NA	TRBJ2-5	NA	TRBV14	11	CASSQKETQYF	TGTGCCAGCAGCCAGAAAGAGACCCAGTACTTC
NA	TRBJ1-2	once	TRBV5-6	16	CASSLGAGLKVYGYTF	TGTGCCAGCAGCTTGGGGGCAGGGTTGAAGGTCTATGGCTACACCTTC
TRBD2	TRBJ2-1	NA	TRBV27	16	CASSPLAGGPGNEQFF	TGTGCCAGCAGTCCGTTAGCGGGAGGGCCGGGGAATGAGCAGTTCTTC
NA	TRBJ2-1	NA	TRBV19	14	CASSKQGIPNEQFF	TGTGCCAGTAGTAAGCAGGGAATCCCCAATGAGCAGTTCTTC
NA	TRBJ2-3	NA	TRBV6-6	13	CASSLDGLDTQYF	TGTGCCAGCAGTTTGGACGGGCTTGATACGCAGTATTTT
TRBD1	TRBJ2-2	NA	TRBV10-1	16	CASSESRTGGTGELFF	TGCGCCAGCAGTGAGTCGAGGACAGGGGGAACCGGGGAGCTGTTTTTT
NA	TRBJ1-2	NA	TRBV2	12	CASSESQIGYTF	TGTGCCAGCAGTGAAAGCCAGATTGGCTACACCTTC
NA	TRBJ2-1	once	TRBV5-1	15	CASSFEGQGYNEQFF	TGCGCCAGCAGCTTTGAGGGGCAGGGCTACAATGAGCAGTTCTTC
TRBD1	TRBJ2-5	NA	TRBV5-4	13	CASSLQGQETQYF	TGTGCCAGCAGCTTACAGGGGCAAGAGACCCAGTACTTC
NA	TRBJ2-1	NA	TRBV6-1	14	CASSDQARTDEQFF	TGTGCCAGCAGTGATCAGGCCCGGACTGATGAGCAGTTCTTC
NA	TRBJ1-6	NA	TRBV19	14	CASSPRVRGSPLHF	TGTGCCAGTAGTCCCCGGGTCCGGGGATCACCCCTCCACTTT
TRBD2	TRBJ2-1	NA	TRBV30	16	CAWAGLAGESYNEQFF	TGTGCCTGGGCGGGACTAGCGGGAGAGTCCTACAATGAGCAGTTCTTC
TRBD2	TRBJ2-1	NA	TRBV6-1	14	CASSASGSGNEQFF	TGTGCCAGCAGTGCCAGCGGGAGTGGAAATGAGCAGTTCTTC
NA	TRBJ2-7	NA	TRBV5-6	13	CASSLVGSSEQYF	TGTGCCAGCAGCTTAGTGGGGAGCTCCGAGCAGTACTTC
NA	TRBJ1-4	NA	TRBV18	15	CASSPEVATNEKLFF	TGTGCCAGCTCACCTGAGGTTGCAACTAATGAAAAACTGTTTTTT
TRBD2	TRBJ2-2	NA	TRBV5-1	15	CASSLSAGGAGELFF	TGCGCCAGCAGCTTGAGTGCGGGAGGGGCCGGGGAGCTGTTTTTT
TRBD1	TRBJ2-3	NA	TRBV27	15	CASRRDRGYTDTQYF	TGTGCCAGCCGTAGGGACAGGGGTTACACTGATACGCAGTATTTT